The clone carrying this TCR beta chain was detected once. These data are taken from a study of shared clonotypes between healthy human individuals. This table comes from immunoSEQ multiplex PCR, and its TCRdb copy is limited to in-frame clones, with some not included. This table holds about 2.3 million clones, 92% found once. This CDR3 is built from 14 residues. V lost 2 bases, J lost 5 bases, and 4 bases stayed unmatched. CDR1 and CDR2 from the germline V gene are MDHEN and SYDVKM. The sequence was collected from a man between 18 and 35 years old in good health. Some clones in this sample may be carry-over from other donors' samples. J is TRBJ1-2 and V is TRBV28, with 8 bases fitting TRBD1. Sequenced: naive CD4+ T cells from PBMCs. Specified subset: CD45RA+ positively selected. The CDR3 DNA reads as TGTGCCAGCAGTTTAAACAGGGGGTGGTATGGCTACACCTTC. As protein: CASSLNRGWYGYTF.